This TCR beta chain originates from a study of fetal regulatory T cell absence and autoimmunity. On the study more broadly: Exocrine pancreas autoimmunity occurred in IPEX patients lacking clinical diabetes. Study conclusions and caveats: In IPEX, the enrichment was taken to support antigen-driven autoimmunity before birth.

With regard to this clone: Its antigen is unknown.

From germline, CDR1 is SGHNT and CDR2 YENEEA. This CDR3 contains 13 residues. Unmatched junction bases numbered 2, after V lost 4 bases and J lost 3 bases. The assay was run at survey level. Repertoires were generated with immunoSEQ multiplex PCR, while TCRdb's copy carries only in-frame clones and drops some. The data show about 95,000 clones, 55% to 75% seen once. This receptor was taken from a male donor with IPEX syndrome. What was sequenced was pancreas tissue. This chain links TRBV11-3 with TRBJ2-7; 8 positions agree with TRBD2. The CDR3 spells CASSSGGLYEQYF. CDR3 DNA: TGTGCCAGCAGCTCGGGGGGGCTCTACGAGCAGTACTTC.